This TCR beta chain originates from a study of Ad26.COV2.S vaccination and SARS-CoV-2 variants. Whole-study findings and limits: Reported post-vaccination CD8+ and CD4+ T cell responses to spike showed substantial breadth. Measurements of TCR breadth and depth may have given underestimates of the total T cell responses.

A remark on this clone: Its specificity is unknown.

The germline CDR1 and CDR2 sequences are SGDLS and YYNGEE. Deletions cut 4 bases from V and 4 bases from J, with 11 bases between. The CDR3 is 13 residues long. The repertoire was sequenced with immunoSEQ multiplex PCR; TCRdb's copy has only in-frame clones and lacks some. Of around 420,000 clones listed, around 89% are singletons. Stated treatment: 19 received Ad26.COV2.S at low or high dose, single or two shots; 5 received placebo; per-sample allocation not given. Sample collection was performed on day 63 after the first vaccine or placebo injection. Vaccination used an Ad26 vector expressing Wuhan-strain SARS-CoV-2 spike.

The starting material was peripheral blood, obtained in a trial of Ad26.COV2.S vaccine versus placebo. This TCR was sampled from a person between 18 and 65 years old who received the Ad26.COV2.S COVID-19 vaccine or a placebo. The chain employs TRBV9 and TRBJ1-1; D gene ambiguous. CDR3: CASSPRGSTEAFF. CDR3 DNA sequence: TGTGCCAGCAGCCCCCGAGGATCCACTGAAGCTTTCTTT.